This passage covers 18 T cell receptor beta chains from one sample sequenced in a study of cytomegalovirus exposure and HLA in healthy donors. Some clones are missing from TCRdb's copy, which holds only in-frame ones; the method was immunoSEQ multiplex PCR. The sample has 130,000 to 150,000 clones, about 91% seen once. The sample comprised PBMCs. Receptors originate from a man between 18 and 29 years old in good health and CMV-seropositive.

The CDR3 here is CAWSLGLNTEAFF. Here the CDR3 DNA reads TGTGCCTGGAGCCTTGGGCTGAACACTGAAGCTTTCTTT. The chain has TRBV30 and TRBJ1-1, with D unclear. Trimming took off 3 bases at V and 0 bases at J, with 8 bases between the two ends. CDR1 and CDR2 (germline): GTSNPN, SVGIG (reference sequence). This CDR3 contains 13 residues.

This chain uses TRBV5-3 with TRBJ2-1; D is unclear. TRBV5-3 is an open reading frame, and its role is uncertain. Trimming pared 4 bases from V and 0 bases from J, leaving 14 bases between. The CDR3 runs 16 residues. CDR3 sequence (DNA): TGTGCCAGAAGCCCACGCTTGACAAGCTCCTACAATGAGCAGTTCTTC. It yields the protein CARSPRLTSSYNEQFF.

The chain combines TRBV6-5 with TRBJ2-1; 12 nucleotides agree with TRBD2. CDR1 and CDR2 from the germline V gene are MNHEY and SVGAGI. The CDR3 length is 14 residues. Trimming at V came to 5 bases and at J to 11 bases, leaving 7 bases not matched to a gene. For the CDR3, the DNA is TGTGCCAGCAGTCTCCCTAGCGGGGGGGGGCAGCAGTTCTTC. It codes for CASSLPSGGGQQFF.

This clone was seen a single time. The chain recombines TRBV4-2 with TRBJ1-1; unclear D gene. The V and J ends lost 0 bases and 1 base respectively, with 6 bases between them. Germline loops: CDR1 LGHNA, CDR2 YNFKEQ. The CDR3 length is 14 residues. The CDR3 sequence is CASSQEGRNTEAFF. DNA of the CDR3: TGTGCCAGCAGCCAAGAGGGGAGGAACACTGAAGCTTTCTTT.

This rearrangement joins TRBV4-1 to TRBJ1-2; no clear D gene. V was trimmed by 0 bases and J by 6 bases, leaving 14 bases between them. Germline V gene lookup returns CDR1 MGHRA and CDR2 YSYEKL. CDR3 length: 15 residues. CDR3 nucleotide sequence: TGCGCCAGCAGCCAAGATCCGACGGAGATCCATGGCTACACCTTC. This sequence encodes CASSQDPTEIHGYTF.

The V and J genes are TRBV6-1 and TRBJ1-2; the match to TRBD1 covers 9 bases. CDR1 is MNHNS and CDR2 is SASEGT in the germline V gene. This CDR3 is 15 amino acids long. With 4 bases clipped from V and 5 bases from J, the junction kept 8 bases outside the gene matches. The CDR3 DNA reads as TGTGCCAGCAGTGCACAGGGGGCAAATCCTTATGGCTACACCTTC. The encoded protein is CASSAQGANPYGYTF.

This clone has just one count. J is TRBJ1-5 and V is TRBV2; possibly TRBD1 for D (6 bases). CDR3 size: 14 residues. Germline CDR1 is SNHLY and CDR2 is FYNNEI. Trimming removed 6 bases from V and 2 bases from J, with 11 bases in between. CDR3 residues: CASSNRVGNQPQHF. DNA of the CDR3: TGTGCCAGCAGCAACAGGGTTGGCAATCAGCCCCAGCATTTT.

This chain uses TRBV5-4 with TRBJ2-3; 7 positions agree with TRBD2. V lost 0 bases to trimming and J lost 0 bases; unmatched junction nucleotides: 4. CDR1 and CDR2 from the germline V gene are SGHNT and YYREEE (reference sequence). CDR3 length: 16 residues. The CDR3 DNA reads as TGTGCCAGCAGCTTGGAGGGGAGGGCTAGCACAGATACGCAGTATTTT. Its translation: CASSLEGRASTDTQYF.

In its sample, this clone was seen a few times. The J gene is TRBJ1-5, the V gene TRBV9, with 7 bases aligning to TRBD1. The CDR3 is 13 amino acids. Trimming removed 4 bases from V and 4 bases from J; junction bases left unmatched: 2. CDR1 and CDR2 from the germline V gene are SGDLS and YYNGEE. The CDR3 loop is CASSRDSNQPQHF. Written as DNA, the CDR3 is TGTGCCAGCAGCCGGGACAGTAATCAGCCCCAGCATTTT.

DNA for the CDR3: TGTGCCACACCGGGACAGGGAGGCTCTGGGGCCAACGTCCTGACTTTC. It yields the protein CATPGQGGSGANVLTF. V usage is TRBV2 and J usage is TRBJ2-6, with TRBD1 identical over 9 bases. CDR3 size: 16 residues. The germline V gene encodes CDR1 SNHLY and CDR2 FYNNEI. The junction had 7 bases not matched to a gene; V was cut back by 10 bases and J by 0 bases.

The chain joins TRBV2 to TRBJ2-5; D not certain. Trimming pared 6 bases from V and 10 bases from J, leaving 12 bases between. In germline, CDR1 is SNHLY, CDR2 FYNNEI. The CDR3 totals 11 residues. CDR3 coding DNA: TGTGCCAGCAGGGAGTCTGGTAACCAGTACTTC. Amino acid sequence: CASRESGNQYF. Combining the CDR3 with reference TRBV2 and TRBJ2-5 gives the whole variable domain EPEVTQTPSHQVTQMGQEVILRCVPISNHLYFYWYRQILGQKVEFLVSFYNNEISEKSEIFDDQFSVERPDGSNFTLKIRSTKLEDSAMYFCASRESGNQYFGPGTRLLVL.

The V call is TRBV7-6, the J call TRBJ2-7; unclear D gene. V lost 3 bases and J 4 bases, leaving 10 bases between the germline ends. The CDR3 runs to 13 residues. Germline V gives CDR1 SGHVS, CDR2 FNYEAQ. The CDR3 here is CASSLGSYYEQYF. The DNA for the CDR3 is TGTGCCAGCAGCTTGGGCAGTTATTACGAGCAGTACTTC.

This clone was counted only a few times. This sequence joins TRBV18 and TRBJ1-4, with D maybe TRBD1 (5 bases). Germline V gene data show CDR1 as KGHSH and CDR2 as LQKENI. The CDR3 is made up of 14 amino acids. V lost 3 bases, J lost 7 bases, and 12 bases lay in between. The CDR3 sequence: CASSPGGDVEKLFF. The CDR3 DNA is TGTGCCAGCTCACCGGGGGGTGATGTTGAAAAACTGTTTTTT.

CDR3 sequence reads: CASGLMGGTEAFF. CDR3 sequence (DNA): TGTGCTAGTGGTTTAATGGGGGGCACTGAAGCTTTCTTT. The chain joins TRBV12-5 to TRBJ1-1; a possible D gene is TRBD1 (5 bases). The CDR3 consists of 13 residues. In germline, CDR1 is LGHNT, CDR2 FRNRAP. Trimming cost V 3 bases and J 4 bases, with 9 bases left between them.

The CDR3 sequence: CASLEGGAHYGYTF. Here the CDR3 DNA reads TGTGCCAGCCTGGAAGGGGGCGCGCACTATGGCTACACCTTC. The rearrangement uses TRBV28 and TRBJ1-2, with 7 positions matching TRBD1. This CDR3 contains 14 residues. With V trimmed by 8 bases and J by 3 bases, 9 bases remained unmatched. Germline lookup yields CDR1 MDHEN and CDR2 SYDVKM.

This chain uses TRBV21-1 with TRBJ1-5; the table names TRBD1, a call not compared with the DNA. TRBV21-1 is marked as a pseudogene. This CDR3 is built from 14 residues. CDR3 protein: CASSKQGSNQPQHF. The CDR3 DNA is TGTGCCAGCAGCAAGCAGGGAAGCAATCAGCCCCAGCATTTT.

The CDR3 loop reads CATRPTVGSRNTGELFF. The CDR3 coding sequence is TGCGCCACCAGGCCTACAGTAGGGAGTCGGAACACCGGGGAGCTGTTTTTT. This chain links TRBV5-1 with TRBJ2-2; D is possibly TRBD2 (5 bases). Deletions cut 9 bases from V and 1 base from J, with 22 bases between. Germline assignment: CDR1 SGHRS and CDR2 YFSETQ. The CDR3 is 17 amino acids.

CDR3 bases: TGTGCCAGCAGCGTAGGAGAGACAGGGGTGAATGAGCAGTTCTTC. It yields the protein CASSVGETGVNEQFF. The gene calls are TRBV9 and TRBJ2-1; 8 nucleotides align to TRBD1. Trimming at V came to 0 bases and at J to 7 bases, leaving 6 bases not matched to a gene. The CDR3 is made up of 15 amino acids. In germline, CDR1 is SGDLS, CDR2 YYNGEE.